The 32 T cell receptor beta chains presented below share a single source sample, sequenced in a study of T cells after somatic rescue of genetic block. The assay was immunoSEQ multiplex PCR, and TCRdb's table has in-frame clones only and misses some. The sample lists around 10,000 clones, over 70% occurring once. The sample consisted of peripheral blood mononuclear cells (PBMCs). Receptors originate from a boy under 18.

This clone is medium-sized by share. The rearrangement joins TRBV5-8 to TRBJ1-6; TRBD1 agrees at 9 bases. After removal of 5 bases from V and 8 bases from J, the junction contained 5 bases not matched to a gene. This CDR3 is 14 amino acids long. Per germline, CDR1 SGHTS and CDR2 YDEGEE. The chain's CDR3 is CASSWDRDYSPLHF. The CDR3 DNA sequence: TGTGCCAGCAGTTGGGACAGGGACTATTCACCCCTCCACTTT.

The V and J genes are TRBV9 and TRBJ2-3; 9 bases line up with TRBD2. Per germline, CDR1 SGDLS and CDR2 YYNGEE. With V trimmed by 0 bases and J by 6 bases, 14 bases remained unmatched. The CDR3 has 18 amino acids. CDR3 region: CASSVGRSSGGHADTQYF. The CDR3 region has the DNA TGTGCCAGCAGCGTAGGGCGGAGTAGCGGGGGTCATGCGGATACGCAGTATTTT.

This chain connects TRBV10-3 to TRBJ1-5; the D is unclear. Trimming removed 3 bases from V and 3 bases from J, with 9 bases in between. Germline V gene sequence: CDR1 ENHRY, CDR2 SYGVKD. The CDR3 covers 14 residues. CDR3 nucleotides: TGTGCCATCAGTGATGGTCAGAACAATCAGCCCCAGCATTTT. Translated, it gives CAISDGQNNQPQHF.

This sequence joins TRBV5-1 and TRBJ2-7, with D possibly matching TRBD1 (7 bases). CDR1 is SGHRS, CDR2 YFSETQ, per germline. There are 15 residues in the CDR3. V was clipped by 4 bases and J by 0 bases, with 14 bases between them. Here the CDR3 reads CASSGGTVSSYEQYF. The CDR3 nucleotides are TGCGCCAGCAGCGGGGGGACAGTGAGCTCCTACGAGCAGTACTTC. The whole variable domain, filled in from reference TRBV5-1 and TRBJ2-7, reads KAGVTQTPRYLIKTRGQQVTLSCSPISGHRSVSWYQQTPGQGLQFLFEYFSETQRNKGNFPGRFSGRQFSNSRSEMNVSTLELGDSALYLCASSGGTVSSYEQYFGPGTRLTVT.

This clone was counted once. DNA of the CDR3: TGTGCCAGCAGCCAGGACAGAGACAATGAGCAGTTCTTC. Amino acid sequence: CASSQDRDNEQFF. The V gene is TRBV11-2, the J gene TRBJ2-1; a possible D gene is TRBD1 (6 bases). The germline V gene encodes CDR1 SGHAT and CDR2 FQNNGV. CDR3 length: 13 amino acids. Trimming pared 5 bases from V and 5 bases from J, leaving 10 bases between.

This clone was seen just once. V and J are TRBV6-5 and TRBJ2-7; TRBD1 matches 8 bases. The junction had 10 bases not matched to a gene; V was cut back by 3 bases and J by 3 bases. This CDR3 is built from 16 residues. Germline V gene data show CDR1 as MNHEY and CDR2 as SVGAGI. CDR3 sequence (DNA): TGTGCCAGCAGTTATTCCCTAGCAGGGGGCTTCTACGAGCAGTACTTC. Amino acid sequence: CASSYSLAGGFYEQYF.

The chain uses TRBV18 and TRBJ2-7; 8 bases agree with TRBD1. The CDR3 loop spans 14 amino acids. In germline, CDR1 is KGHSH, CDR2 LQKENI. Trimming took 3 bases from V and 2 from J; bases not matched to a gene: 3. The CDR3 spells CASSPRTGTYEQYF. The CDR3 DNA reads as TGTGCCAGCTCACCCAGGACAGGGACCTACGAGCAGTACTTC.

The CDR3 protein is CASSERGQGGETQYF. The CDR3 bases are TGTGCCAGCAGTGAAAGGGGACAGGGGGGAGAGACCCAGTACTTC. The genes are TRBV6-1 and TRBJ2-5; 11 bases match TRBD1. Germline assignment: CDR1 MNHNS and CDR2 SASEGT. CDR3 length: 15 residues. V shed 2 bases, J shed 4 bases, and the junction held 3 bases outside the gene matches.

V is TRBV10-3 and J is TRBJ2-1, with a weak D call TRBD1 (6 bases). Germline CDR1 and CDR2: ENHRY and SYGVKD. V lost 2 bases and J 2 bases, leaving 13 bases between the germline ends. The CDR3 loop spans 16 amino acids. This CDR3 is CAISEPGTYPYNEQFF. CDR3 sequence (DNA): TGTGCCATCAGTGAGCCCGGGACATACCCCTACAATGAGCAGTTCTTC.

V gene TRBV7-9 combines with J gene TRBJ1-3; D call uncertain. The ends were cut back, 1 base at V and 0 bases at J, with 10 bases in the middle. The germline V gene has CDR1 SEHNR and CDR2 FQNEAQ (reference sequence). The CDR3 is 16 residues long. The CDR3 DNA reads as TGTGCCAGCAGCTTAGTAGCTGAGGACTCTGGAAACACCATATATTTT. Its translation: CASSLVAEDSGNTIYF.

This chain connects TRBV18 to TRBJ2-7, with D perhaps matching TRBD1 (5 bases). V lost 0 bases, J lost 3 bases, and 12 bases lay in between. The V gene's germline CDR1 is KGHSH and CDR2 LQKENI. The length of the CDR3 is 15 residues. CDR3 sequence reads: CASSPPGQRGYEQYF. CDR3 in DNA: TGTGCCAGCTCACCACCGGGGCAGAGAGGCTACGAGCAGTACTTC.

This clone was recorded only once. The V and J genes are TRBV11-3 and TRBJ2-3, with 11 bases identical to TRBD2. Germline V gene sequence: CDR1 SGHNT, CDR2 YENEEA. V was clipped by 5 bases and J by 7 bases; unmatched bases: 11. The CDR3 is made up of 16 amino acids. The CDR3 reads CASSPLAGGVGHTQYF. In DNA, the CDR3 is TGTGCCAGCAGCCCTTTAGCGGGAGGGGTGGGTCATACGCAGTATTTT.

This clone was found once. The CDR3 here is CASSQPSAVYEQYF. CDR3 bases: TGTGCCAGCAGCCAGCCTAGCGCGGTCTACGAGCAGTACTTC. The V call is TRBV11-2, the J call TRBJ2-7; tentative D call: TRBD2 (6 bases). V was cut by 5 bases and J by 3 bases, with 14 bases left in between. The CDR3 has 14 residues. Germline V gene data show CDR1 as SGHAT and CDR2 as FQNNGV.

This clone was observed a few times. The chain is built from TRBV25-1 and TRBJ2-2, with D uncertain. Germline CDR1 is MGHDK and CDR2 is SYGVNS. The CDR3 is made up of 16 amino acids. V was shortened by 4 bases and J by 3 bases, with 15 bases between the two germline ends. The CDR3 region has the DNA TGTGCCAGCAGTGCCAACCCCGGGTCGTACACCGGGGAGCTGTTTTTT. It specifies CASSANPGSYTGELFF.

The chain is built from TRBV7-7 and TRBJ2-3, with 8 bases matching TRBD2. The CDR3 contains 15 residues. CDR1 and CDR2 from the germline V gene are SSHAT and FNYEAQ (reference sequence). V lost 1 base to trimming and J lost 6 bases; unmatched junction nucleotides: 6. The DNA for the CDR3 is TGTGCCAGCAGCTTAGGCACGGGGGGGCCGGATACGCAGTATTTT. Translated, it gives CASSLGTGGPDTQYF.

The CDR3 here is CASSYLGQEGGYTF. The CDR3 nucleotides read TGTGCCAGCAGTTACCTTGGACAGGAAGGAGGCTACACCTTC. The V call is TRBV6-5, the J call TRBJ1-2; 7 positions match TRBD1. This CDR3 contains 14 residues. After removal of 2 bases from V and 8 bases from J, the junction contained 8 bases not matched to a gene. The V gene's germline CDR1 is MNHEY and CDR2 SVGAGI.

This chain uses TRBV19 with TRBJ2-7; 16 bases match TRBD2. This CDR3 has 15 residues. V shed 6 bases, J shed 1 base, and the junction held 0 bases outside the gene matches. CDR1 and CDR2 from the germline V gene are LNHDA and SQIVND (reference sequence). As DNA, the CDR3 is TGTGCCAGTAGGGGACTAGCGGGAGGGTCCTACGAGCAGTACTTC. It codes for CASRGLAGGSYEQYF.

The CDR3 is CASSLTGALLASTDTQYF. As DNA, the CDR3 is TGTGCCAGCAGCTTAACGGGGGCCTTACTCGCTAGCACAGATACGCAGTATTTT. The rearrangement links TRBV7-3 to TRBJ2-3, with D possibly matching TRBD1 (6 bases). From germline, CDR1 is SGHTA and CDR2 FQGTGA. Trimming took off 0 bases at V and 0 bases at J, with 16 bases between the two ends. The CDR3 sequence is 18 residues long.

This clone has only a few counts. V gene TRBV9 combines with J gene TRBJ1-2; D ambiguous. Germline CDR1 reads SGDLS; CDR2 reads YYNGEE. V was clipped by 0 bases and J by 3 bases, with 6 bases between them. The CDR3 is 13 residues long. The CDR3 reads CASSVGTYYGYTF. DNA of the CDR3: TGTGCCAGCAGCGTAGGCACCTACTATGGCTACACCTTC.

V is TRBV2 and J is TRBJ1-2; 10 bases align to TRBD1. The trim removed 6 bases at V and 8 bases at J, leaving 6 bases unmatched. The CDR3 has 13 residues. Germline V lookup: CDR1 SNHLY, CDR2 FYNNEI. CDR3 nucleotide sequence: TGTGCCAGCAGCCCGGGACAGGGGCTCGGCTACACCTTC. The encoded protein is CASSPGQGLGYTF.

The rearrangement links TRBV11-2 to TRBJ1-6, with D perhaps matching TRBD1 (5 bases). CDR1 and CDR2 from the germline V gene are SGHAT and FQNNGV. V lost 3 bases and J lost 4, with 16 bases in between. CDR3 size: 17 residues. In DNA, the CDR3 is TGTGCCAGCAGCTTCCCCCTCAACGGGGGATATAATTCACCCCTCCACTTT. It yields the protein CASSFPLNGGYNSPLHF.

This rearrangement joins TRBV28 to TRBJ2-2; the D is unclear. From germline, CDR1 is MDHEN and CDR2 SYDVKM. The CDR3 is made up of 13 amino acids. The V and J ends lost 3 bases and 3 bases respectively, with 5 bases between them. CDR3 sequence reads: CASSFQDTGELFF. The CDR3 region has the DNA TGTGCCAGCAGTTTCCAGGACACCGGGGAGCTGTTTTTT.

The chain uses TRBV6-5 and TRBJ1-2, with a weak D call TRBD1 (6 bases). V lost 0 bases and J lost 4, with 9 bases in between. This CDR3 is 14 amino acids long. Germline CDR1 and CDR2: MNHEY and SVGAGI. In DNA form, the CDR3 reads TGTGCCAGCAGTTACTCGGACAGCCTCTATGGCTACACCTTC. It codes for CASSYSDSLYGYTF.

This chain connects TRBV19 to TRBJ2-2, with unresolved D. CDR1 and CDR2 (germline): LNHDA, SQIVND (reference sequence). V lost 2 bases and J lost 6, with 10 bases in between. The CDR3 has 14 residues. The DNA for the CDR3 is TGTGCCAGTAGTATACCTGGTTTGGCCGGGGAGCTGTTTTTT. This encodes CASSIPGLAGELFF.

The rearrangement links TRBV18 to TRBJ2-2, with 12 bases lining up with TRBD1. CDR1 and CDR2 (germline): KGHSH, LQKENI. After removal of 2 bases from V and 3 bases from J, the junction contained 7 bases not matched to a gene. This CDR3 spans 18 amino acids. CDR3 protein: CASSPGTGGLVDTGELFF. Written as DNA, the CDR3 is TGTGCCAGCTCACCAGGGACAGGGGGCCTGGTTGACACCGGGGAGCTGTTTTTT. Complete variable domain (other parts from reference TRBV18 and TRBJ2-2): NAGVMQNPRHLVRRRGQEARLRCSPMKGHSHVYWYRQLPEEGLKFMVYLQKENIIDESGMPKERFSAEFPKEGPSILRIQQVVRGDSAAYFCASSPGTGGLVDTGELFFGEGSRLTVL.

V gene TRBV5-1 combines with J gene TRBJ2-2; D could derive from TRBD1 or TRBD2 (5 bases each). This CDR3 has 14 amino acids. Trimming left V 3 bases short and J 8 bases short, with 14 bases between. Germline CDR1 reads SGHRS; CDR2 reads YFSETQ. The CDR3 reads CASSSGREKGELFF. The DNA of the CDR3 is TGCGCCAGCAGCTCGGGGCGAGAGAAGGGGGAGCTGTTTTTT.

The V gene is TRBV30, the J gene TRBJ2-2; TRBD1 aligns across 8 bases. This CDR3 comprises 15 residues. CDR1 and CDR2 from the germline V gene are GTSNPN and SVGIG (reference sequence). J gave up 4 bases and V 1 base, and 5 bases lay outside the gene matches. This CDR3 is CAWSGTGLSTGELFF. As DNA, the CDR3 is TGTGCCTGGAGTGGGACAGGGTTGAGCACCGGGGAGCTGTTTTTT.

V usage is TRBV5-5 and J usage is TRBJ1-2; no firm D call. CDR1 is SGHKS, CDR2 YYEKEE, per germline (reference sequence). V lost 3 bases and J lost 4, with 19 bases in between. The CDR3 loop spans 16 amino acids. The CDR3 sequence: CASSSSQWAPSYGYTF. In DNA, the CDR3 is TGTGCCAGCAGCTCCTCTCAGTGGGCTCCCAGCTATGGCTACACCTTC.

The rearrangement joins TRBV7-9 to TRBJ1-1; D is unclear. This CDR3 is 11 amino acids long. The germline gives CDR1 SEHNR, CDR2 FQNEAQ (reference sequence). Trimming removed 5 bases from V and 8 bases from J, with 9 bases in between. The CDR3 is CASSAHREAFF. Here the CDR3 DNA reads TGTGCCAGCAGCGCCCACAGAGAAGCTTTCTTT. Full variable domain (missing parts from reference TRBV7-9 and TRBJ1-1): DTGVSQNPRHKITKRGQNVTFRCDPISEHNRLYWYRQTLGQGPEFLTYFQNEAQLEKSRLLSDRFSAERPKGSFSTLEIQRTEQGDSAMYLCASSAHREAFFGQGTRLTVV.

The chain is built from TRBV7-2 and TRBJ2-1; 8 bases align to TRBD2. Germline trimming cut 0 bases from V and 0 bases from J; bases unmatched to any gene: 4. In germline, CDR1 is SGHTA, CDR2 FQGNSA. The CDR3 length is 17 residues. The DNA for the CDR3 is TGTGCCAGCAGCTTAGCCCCCAGCGGGAGCTCCTACAATGAGCAGTTCTTC. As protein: CASSLAPSGSSYNEQFF.

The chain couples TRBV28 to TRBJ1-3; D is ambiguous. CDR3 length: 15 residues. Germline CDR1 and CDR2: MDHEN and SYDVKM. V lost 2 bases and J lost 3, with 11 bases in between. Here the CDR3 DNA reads TGTGCCAGCAGTTTAGGTGGGATCCTTGGAAACACCATATATTTT. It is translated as CASSLGGILGNTIYF.

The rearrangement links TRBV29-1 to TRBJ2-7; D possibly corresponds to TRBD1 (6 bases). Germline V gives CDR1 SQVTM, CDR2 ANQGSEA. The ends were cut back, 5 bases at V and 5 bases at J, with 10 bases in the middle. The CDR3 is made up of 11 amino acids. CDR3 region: CSVIQGNEQYF. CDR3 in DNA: TGCAGCGTTATACAGGGCAACGAGCAGTACTTC.